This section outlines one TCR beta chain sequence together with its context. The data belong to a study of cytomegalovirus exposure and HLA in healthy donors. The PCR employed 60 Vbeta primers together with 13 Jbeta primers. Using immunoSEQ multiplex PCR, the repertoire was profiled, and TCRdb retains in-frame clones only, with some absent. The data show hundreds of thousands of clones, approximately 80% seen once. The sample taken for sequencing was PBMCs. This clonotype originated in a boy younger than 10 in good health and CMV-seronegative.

CDR3 DNA: TGTGCCAGCAGCCTCAGCGGGGGGGGCACTGAAGCTTTCTTT. Protein product: CASSLSGGGTEAFF. V usage is TRBV9 and J usage is TRBJ1-1; TRBD1 is a possible D gene (5 bases). Trimming took off 4 bases at V and 4 bases at J, with 14 bases between the two ends. This CDR3 comprises 14 residues. Per the germline V gene, CDR1 is SGDLS and CDR2 is YYNGEE.